This TCR beta chain was sequenced in a study of T cell changes during pregnancy in multiple sclerosis. Germline lookup yields CDR1 SNHLY and CDR2 FYNNEI. Trimming left V 4 bases short and J 7 bases short, with 10 bases between. The CDR3 runs to 13 residues. Produced via immunoSEQ multiplex PCR; TCRdb's table is partial and in-frame only. The sample lists 35,000 to 50,000 clones; over 85% were seen once. Only one count was recorded for this clone. Sequenced here: CD4+ T cells from peripheral blood mononuclear cells, sampled in the first trimester of pregnancy. This receptor was obtained from a female donor with multiple sclerosis, enrolled in a pregnancy study. The rearrangement joins TRBV2 to TRBJ1-4; D unresolved. CDR3 nucleotide sequence: TGTGCCAGCAGTGGTGAAGTGAGTGAAAAACTGTTTTTT. This codes for CASSGEVSEKLFF. Filled out from reference TRBV2 and TRBJ1-4, the complete variable domain reads EPEVTQTPSHQVTQMGQEVILRCVPISNHLYFYWYRQILGQKVEFLVSFYNNEISEKSEIFDDQFSVERPDGSNFTLKIRSTKLEDSAMYFCASSGEVSEKLFFGSGTQLSVL.